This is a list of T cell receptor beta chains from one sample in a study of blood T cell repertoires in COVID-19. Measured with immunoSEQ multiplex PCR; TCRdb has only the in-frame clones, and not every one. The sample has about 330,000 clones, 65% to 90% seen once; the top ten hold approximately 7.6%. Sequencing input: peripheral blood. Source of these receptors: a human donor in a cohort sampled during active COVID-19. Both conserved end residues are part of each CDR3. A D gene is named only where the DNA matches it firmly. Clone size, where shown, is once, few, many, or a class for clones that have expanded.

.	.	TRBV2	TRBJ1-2	CASSNGGGRGYGYTF	TGTGCCAGCAGCAACGGAGGAGGAAGGGGGTATGGCTACACCTTC
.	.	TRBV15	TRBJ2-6	CATRGWTVDSGANVLTF	TGTGCCACCAGGGGCTGGACAGTAGACTCTGGGGCCAACGTCCTGACTTTC
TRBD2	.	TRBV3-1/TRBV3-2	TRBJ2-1	CASSIRRASGGPNEQFF	TGTGCCAGCAGCATAAGACGGGCTAGCGGGGGGCCCAATGAGCAGTTCTTC
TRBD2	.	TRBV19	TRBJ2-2	CASKRAGGTGELFF	TGTGCCAGTAAGAGAGCGGGGGGGACCGGGGAGCTGTTTTTT
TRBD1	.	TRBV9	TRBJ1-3	CASSATGGKNTIYF	TGTGCCAGCAGCGCAACAGGGGGGAAAAACACCATATATTTT
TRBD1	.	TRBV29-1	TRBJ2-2	CSVEWGDRGPGTGELFF	TGCAGCGTTGAATGGGGGGACAGGGGGCCGGGCACCGGGGAGCTGTTTTTT
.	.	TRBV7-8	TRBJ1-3	CASSLEGVPTGNTIYF	TGTGCCAGCAGCTTAGAGGGGGTTCCAACCGGAAACACCATATATTTT
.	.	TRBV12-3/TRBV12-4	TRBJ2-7	CASSLGFAYEQYF	TGTGCCAGCAGTTTAGGTTTCGCCTACGAGCAGTACTTC
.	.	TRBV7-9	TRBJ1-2	CASSLGQVYGYTF	TGTGCCAGCAGCTTAGGGCAGGTATATGGCTACACCTTC
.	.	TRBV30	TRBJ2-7	CAWSVLGSGSYEQYF	TGTGCCTGGAGTGTATTGGGCTCAGGCTCCTACGAGCAGTACTTC
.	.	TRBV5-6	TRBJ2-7	CASSLGLNPYEQYF	TGTGCCAGCAGCTTGGGACTGAACCCCTACGAGCAGTACTTC
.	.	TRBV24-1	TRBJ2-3	CATSWGGTDTQYF	TGTGCCACCAGCTGGGGGGGCACAGATACGCAGTATTTT
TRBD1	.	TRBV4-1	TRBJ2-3	CASSPKDRATDTQYF	TGCGCCAGCAGCCCGAAGGACAGGGCCACAGATACGCAGTATTTT
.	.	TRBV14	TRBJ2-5	CASSPGNQETQYF	TGTGCCAGCAGTCCAGGGAATCAAGAGACCCAGTACTTC
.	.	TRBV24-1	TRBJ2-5	CATSDGRKMTDQETQYF	TGTGCCACCAGTGACGGAAGAAAAATGACAGACCAAGAGACCCAGTACTTC
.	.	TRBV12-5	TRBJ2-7	CASGTKRTGLSYEQYF	TGTGCTAGTGGGACAAAACGGACCGGACTCTCCTACGAGCAGTACTTC
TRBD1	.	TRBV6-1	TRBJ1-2	CASSAGTGGFGYGYTF	TGTGCCAGCAGTGCCGGGACAGGGGGCTTCGGCTATGGCTACACCTTC
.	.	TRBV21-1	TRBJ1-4	CASSRNRDPREKLFF	TGTGCCAGCAGCAGAAACAGGGACCCTAGGGAAAAACTGTTTTTT
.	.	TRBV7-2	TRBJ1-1	CASRRDLNTEAFF	TGTGCCAGCAGGCGGGACCTTAACACTGAAGCTTTCTTT
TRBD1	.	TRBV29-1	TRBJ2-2	CSSDRGTGELFF	TGCAGCTCTGACAGGGGCACCGGGGAGCTGTTTTTT
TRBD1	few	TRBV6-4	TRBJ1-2	CANGQGALGYGYTF	TGTGCCAACGGACAGGGGGCGCTTGGCTATGGCTACACCTTC
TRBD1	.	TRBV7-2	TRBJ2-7	CASSPTGFTYEQYF	TGTGCCAGCAGCCCGACAGGGTTCACCTACGAGCAGTACTTC
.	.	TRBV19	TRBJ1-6	CASSRSQGFRSPLHF	TGTGCCAGTAGTCGAAGCCAGGGGTTCCGTTCACCCCTCCACTTT
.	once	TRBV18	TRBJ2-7	CASSPQQGPYEQYF	TGTGCCAGCTCACCGCAACAGGGACCCTACGAGCAGTACTTC
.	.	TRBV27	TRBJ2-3	CASSLLWQRSSTDTQYF	TGTGCCAGCAGTTTATTATGGCAGCGGTCGAGCACAGATACGCAGTATTTT
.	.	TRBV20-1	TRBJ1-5	CSASGRAGQPQHF	TGCAGTGCTAGTGGCAGGGCGGGACAGCCCCAGCATTTT
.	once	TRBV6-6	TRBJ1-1	CASMEGEAFF	TGTGCCAGCATGGAGGGGGAAGCTTTCTTT
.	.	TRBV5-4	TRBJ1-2	CASSPGWGRTNYGYTF	TGTGCCAGCAGCCCGGGCTGGGGGCGAACTAACTATGGCTACACCTTC
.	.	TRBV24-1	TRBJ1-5	CATRSGRGNQPQHF	TGTGCCACCAGATCAGGGCGAGGCAATCAGCCCCAGCATTTT
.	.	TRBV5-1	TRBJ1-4	CASSPDLRVSLFF	TGCGCCAGCAGCCCCGATCTCAGGGTGTCACTGTTTTTT
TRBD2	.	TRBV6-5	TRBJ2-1	CASSTKAGGHGEQFF	TGTGCCAGCAGTACCAAAGCGGGGGGGCATGGTGAGCAGTTCTTC
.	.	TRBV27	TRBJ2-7	CASSLGRDAYEQYF	TGTGCCAGCAGTTTAGGGCGCGACGCCTACGAGCAGTACTTC
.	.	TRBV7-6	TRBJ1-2	CASSPAASNYGYTF	TGTGCCAGCAGCCCCGCAGCGTCTAACTATGGCTACACCTTC
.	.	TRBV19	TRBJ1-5	CASSIDRSARQPQHF	TGTGCCAGTAGTATAGATCGTTCTGCGAGGCAGCCCCAGCATTTT
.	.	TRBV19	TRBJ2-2	CASSIMGAGKGGELFF	TGTGCCAGTAGTATAATGGGAGCAGGTAAAGGAGGGGAGCTGTTTTTT
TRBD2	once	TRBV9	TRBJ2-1	CASSVEGTSGKQFF	TGTGCCAGCAGCGTAGAGGGGACTAGCGGCAAGCAGTTCTTC
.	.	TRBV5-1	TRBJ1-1	CASSIDRKAFF	TGCGCCAGCAGCATCGACAGAAAAGCTTTCTTT
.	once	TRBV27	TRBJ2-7	CASSPIYAGIPYEQYF	TGTGCCAGCAGCCCGATTTACGCGGGCATCCCCTACGAGCAGTACTTC
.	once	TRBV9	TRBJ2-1	CASSVGGQTYNEQFF	TGTGCCAGCAGCGTAGGTGGTCAGACCTACAATGAGCAGTTCTTC
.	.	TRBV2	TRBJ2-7	CASSEAGEAYEQYF	TGTGCCAGCAGTGAAGCGGGGGAGGCGTACGAGCAGTACTTC
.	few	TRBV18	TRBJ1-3	CASSPSVGNTIYF	TGTGCCAGCTCACCTTCGGTGGGAAACACCATATATTTT
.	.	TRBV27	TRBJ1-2	CASSSNRASGYTF	TGTGCCAGCAGTTCCAACAGGGCTTCCGGCTACACCTTC
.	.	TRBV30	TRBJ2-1	CAWREGGSYNEQFF	TGTGCCTGGAGAGAAGGGGGTTCCTACAATGAGCAGTTCTTC
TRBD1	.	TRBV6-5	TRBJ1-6	CASILLGQGNSPLHF	TGTGCCAGCATCCTCCTGGGACAGGGGAATTCACCCCTCCACTTT
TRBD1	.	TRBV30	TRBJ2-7	CAWSGGRQGRDLEQYF	TGTGCCTGGAGTGGAGGGAGACAGGGACGGGATCTCGAGCAGTACTTC
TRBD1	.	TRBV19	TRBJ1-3	CASQRQGRNTIYF	TGTGCCAGCCAAAGACAGGGGCGGAACACCATATATTTT
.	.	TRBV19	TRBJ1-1	CASSIDQRRAFF	TGTGCCAGTAGTATAGACCAGAGGCGGGCTTTCTTT
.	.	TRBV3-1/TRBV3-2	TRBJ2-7	CASSQDLGSGYEQYF	TGTGCCAGCAGCCAAGATCTTGGTAGCGGCTACGAGCAGTACTTC
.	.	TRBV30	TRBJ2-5	CAWRTGQGGETQYF	TGTGCCTGGAGGACGGGACAAGGTGGAGAGACCCAGTACTTC
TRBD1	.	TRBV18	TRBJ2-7	CASSRGQGINYEQYF	TGTGCCAGCTCACGCGGACAGGGCATAAACTACGAGCAGTACTTC
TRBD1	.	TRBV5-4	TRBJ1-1	CASSSGQDDTEAFF	TGTGCCAGCAGCTCCGGACAGGATGACACTGAAGCTTTCTTT
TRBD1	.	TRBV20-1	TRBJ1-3	CSASSWGDRADTIYF	TGCAGTGCTAGTTCTTGGGGGGACAGGGCGGACACCATATATTTT
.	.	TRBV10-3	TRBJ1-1	CAIRGLGLEEAFF	TGTGCCATCAGGGGACTGGGCTTAGAGGAAGCTTTCTTT
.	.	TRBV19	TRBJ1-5	CASVRQGPNLGNQPQHF	TGTGCCAGTGTAAGGCAGGGCCCCAACTTGGGCAATCAGCCCCAGCATTTT
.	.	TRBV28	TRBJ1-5	CASSETDLGFGSNQPQHF	TGTGCCAGCAGTGAGACAGACCTCGGTTTTGGTAGCAATCAGCCCCAGCATTTT
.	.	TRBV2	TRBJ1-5	CASSGQHSNQPQHF	TGTGCCAGCAGTGGACAGCATAGCAATCAGCCCCAGCATTTT
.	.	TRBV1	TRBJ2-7	CTSSPPAQVVYEQYF	TGCACCAGCAGCCCCCCAGCACAGGTGGTCTACGAGCAGTACTTC